This T cell receptor (beta chain) was recovered during a study of blood T cells in healthy people across ages. J lost 1 base, V lost 4 bases, and 11 bases had no gene match. This CDR3 spans 20 amino acids. The germline gives CDR1 MNHEY, CDR2 SVGEGT. Then a second PCR, running roughly 7 to 11 cycles, was carried out with a sample-barcoded 5' primer and a J-beta primer mix. Via MiXCR, TCRdb re-called the 5' RACE reads, giving one row per CDR3 protein. The sample lists roughly 2 million distinct CDR3 sequences, 40% to 55% occurring once. Sample: blood. The receptor was derived from a woman in her forties in good health. This sequence joins TRBV6-2 or TRBV6-3 and TRBJ2-1; TRBD2 agrees at 15 bases. CDR3 sequence reads: CASSSRTSGGAGSSYNEQFF. CDR3 coding DNA: TGTGCCAGCAGTTCCAGGACTAGCGGGGGGGCCGGTTCATCCTACAATGAGCAGTTCTTC.